This T cell receptor beta chain was captured by sequencing in a study of OX40 agonist ivuxolimab in advanced cancers. The method was immunoSEQ multiplex PCR; TCRdb's version includes in-frame clones alone and lacks a portion of them. The sample lists over 90,000 clones, approximately 95% occurring once. This clonotype was sampled from an adult with an advanced solid tumor such as melanoma, head and neck, liver or kidney cancer. The sample consisted of CD4+ or CD8+ T cells sorted from blood, taken in a trial of the OX40 agonist ivuxolimab.

Here the CDR3 DNA reads TGTGCCAGAAGCGTGAGCATTATGGGCTACACCTTC. This gives the protein CARSVSIMGYTF. The V call is TRBV7-5, the J call TRBJ1-2. TRBV7-5 is a known pseudogene. The CDR3 length is 12 residues.